This T cell receptor (beta chain) was recorded in a study of patients and donors after allogeneic stem cell transplantation. TCRdb re-derived calls from the RT-PCR reads in MiXCR, one entry per CDR3 protein. The data contain 150,000 to 200,000 distinct CDR3 sequences, about 24% of them singletons. This clonotype was observed at least ten times. CDR1 KGHDR and CDR2 SFDVKD come from the germline V gene. Between the trimmed V and J ends, which lost 4 bases and 8 bases, there was a span of 10 bases. The CDR3 runs 12 residues. The sequence was obtained from a human donor who was either an allogeneic HSCT recipient or a stem cell or donor lymphocyte infusion donor (not recorded which). It is not recorded whose cells these are; they may come from a transplant donor. The chain couples TRBV24-1 to TRBJ1-1; D possibly corresponds to TRBD1 (6 bases). Input material: blood, either unsorted or a sorted T cell fraction (not recorded which). Written as DNA, the CDR3 is TGTGCCACCAGTGAAGAGGGGACAGAAGCTTTCTTT. Encoded protein: CATSEEGTEAFF.